The clone carrying this T cell receptor (beta chain) was seen only once. Its antigen is unknown. Building of the TCR beta libraries involved iRepertoire HTBI primers and Arm-PCR of CDR3 regions. TCRdb fed the multiplex PCR reads into MiXCR, producing one record per CDR3 protein. Of about 460,000 distinct CDR3 sequences in the sample, 14% were seen once. The data were obtained in a study of regulatory T cells in long-lasting Graves disease. The time point here: newly diagnosed GD, antithyroid drugs for less than 3 months. From RNA extracted from PBMCs, the TCR library was made. General study findings and limits: TCR diversity was lower in persistent than newly diagnosed Graves' disease.

This sample was also put to use in a study of T cells in Graves' hyperthyroidism and ophthalmopathy. As that report states: Researchers ran a first-round RT-PCR on the TCR CDR3 using the HTBI primer set.

Sequencing used peripheral blood mononuclear cells (PBMCs), obtained at new diagnosis, from a patient treated with antithyroid drugs. The sequence came from a woman between 50 and 59 years old with Graves disease.

The CDR3 here is CASRNSRSADTQYF. CDR3 in DNA: TGCGCCAGCAGAAATTCCAGGAGCGCAGATACGCAGTATTTT. The V gene is TRBV5-1, the J gene TRBJ2-3, with D hard to call. V was shortened by 5 bases and J by 4 bases, with 14 bases between the two germline ends. The germline V gene has CDR1 SGHRS and CDR2 YFSETQ. This CDR3 comprises 14 residues.